The TCR beta chain described here comes from a study of blood T cells in healthy people across ages. Study-wide results and caveats: In long-lived donors, naive CD4+ cell counts and diversity exceeded those of aged donors. Age brought a roughly linear fall in TCR beta diversity measured per million T cells.

With a J-beta primer mix and a sample-barcoded 5' primer, a second PCR ran about 6 to 11 cycles. MiXCR, applied by TCRdb to the 5' RACE reads, yields one record per CDR3 protein. This sample yields 1,500,000 or so distinct CDR3 sequences, of which 45% to 70% are seen a single time; over 6.5% belongs to the top ten. About this clonotype: Its antigen is unidentified.

J gave up 5 bases and V 4 bases, and 13 bases lay outside the gene matches. The CDR3 is 16 residues long. Germline V CDR1 and CDR2: SEHNR, FQNEAQ (reference sequence). The chain has TRBV7-9 and TRBJ2-7, with TRBD2 identical over 8 bases. The TCR was taken from a man younger than 35 in good health. The sample comprised blood. CDR3 bases: TGTGCCAGCAGCTCGACAGCCGGGACTAGGGTTAACGAGCAGTACTTC. The encoded protein is CASSSTAGTRVNEQYF.